This T cell receptor beta chain was obtained from a study of spatial heterogeneity in lung cancer. Looking at the study overall: Sequence detection consistently recorded a greater number of beta-chain than alpha-chain sequences. Unique TCR and UMI combinations averaged more than ten appearances each in raw reads.

This clonotype was counted at least ten times. CDR3 size: 12 residues. The germline CDR1 and CDR2 sequences are SQVTM and ANQGSEA. Trimming pared 2 bases from V and 5 bases from J, leaving 7 bases between. Regarding time point: sample taken at primary tumor resection. Frozen PBMC, nontumor lung or tumor provided whole RNA, which was sequenced unsorted. One entry per CDR3 protein results from TCRdb running MiXCR on the 5' RACE reads. Among some 9,300 distinct CDR3 sequences listed, approximately 6.3% were seen once. This chain uses TRBV29-1 with TRBJ2-1; the D is unclear. This material consisted of normal lung tissue next to the tumor, taken at surgery. The clonotype was recovered from a male donor with early-stage non-small cell lung cancer. CDR3 sequence reads: CSVERVNNEQFF. CDR3 bases: TGCAGCGTTGAAAGAGTTAACAATGAGCAGTTCTTC.